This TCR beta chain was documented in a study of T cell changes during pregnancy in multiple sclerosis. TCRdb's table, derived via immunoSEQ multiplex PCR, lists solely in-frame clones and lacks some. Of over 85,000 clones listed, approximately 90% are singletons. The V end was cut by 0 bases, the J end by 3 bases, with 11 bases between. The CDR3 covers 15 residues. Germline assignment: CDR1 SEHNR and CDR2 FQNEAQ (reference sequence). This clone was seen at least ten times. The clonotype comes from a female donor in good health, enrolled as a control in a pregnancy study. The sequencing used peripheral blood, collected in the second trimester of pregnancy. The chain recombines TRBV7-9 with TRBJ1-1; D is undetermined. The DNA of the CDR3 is TGTGCCAGCAGCTTAGCGACCCACCGGGACACTGAAGCTTTCTTT. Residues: CASSLATHRDTEAFF.